This T cell receptor beta chain was profiled in a study of cytomegalovirus exposure and HLA in healthy donors. General study points: By HLA locus, TCR association rates varied in a later analysis, with DRB1 showing the most and HLA-C the fewest. TCR beta chain V- and J-gene trimming was linked, in a later analysis, to a missense variant in DCLRE1C. Most of the CMV-associated TCR beta chains (in a later analysis) appeared to be HLA-restricted.

Though probably carrying unrecorded immune exposures, donors were nominally healthy at sampling. Germline V lookup: CDR1 SGHAT, CDR2 FQNNGV. The CDR3 runs to 13 residues. V was trimmed by 0 bases and J by 6 bases, leaving 6 bases between them. Regarding this clone: The antigen is unknown.

PCR was performed using 60 Vbeta and 13 Jbeta primers. Method: immunoSEQ multiplex PCR; TCRdb's copy keeps in-frame clones and lacks some. The data show under 200,000 clones, approximately 88% seen once. The rearrangement joins TRBV11-2 to TRBJ2-1; D might be TRBD1 (5 bases). The sequencing sample was made of PBMCs. The origin of this receptor is a boy between 2 and 10 years old in good health and CMV-seronegative. The CDR3 region is CASSLDRANEQFF. The CDR3 DNA is TGTGCCAGCAGCTTAGACAGGGCCAATGAGCAGTTCTTC.